This TCR beta chain is from a study of blood T cells in healthy people across ages. Study background: Template switching recovered approximately one barcoded beta molecule for every two T cells. Broader study findings: Using unsorted PBMCs precluded a conclusive naive versus antigen-experienced comparison.

A J-beta primer mix and a sample-barcoded 5' primer were used in a second PCR of about 6 to 12 cycles. One entry per CDR3 protein results from TCRdb running MiXCR on the 5' RACE reads. This table has approximately 2,000,000 distinct CDR3 sequences, about 39% appearing once. The study recruited healthy Caucasian donors from Russia who were aged roughly 6 to 95. Germline values: CDR1 SNHLY, CDR2 FYNNEI. The CDR3 has 12 amino acids. A note on this clonotype: What it binds is not known.

The chain recombines TRBV2 with TRBJ2-5; D may be TRBD1 (5 bases). The DNA end is more similar to TRBJ2-7, so the J call may be wrong. Sequences were obtained from blood. The clonotype originates from a human donor in good health. The CDR3 sequence is CASSEWTIEQYF. The CDR3 coding sequence is TGTGCCAGCAGTGAATGGACAATCGAGCAGTACTTC.